This TCR beta chain originates from a study of cytomegalovirus exposure and HLA in healthy donors. Study conclusions and caveats: The later analysis indicated that the majority of CMV-associated TCR beta chains appeared HLA-restricted. It was reported in a later analysis that an Asian-associated ancestry cluster showed fewer N-insertions than the approximately 700-donor mean.

The V gene end was trimmed by 1 base and the J gene end by 1 base; junction bases not matched to a gene: 7. Germline CDR1 is LGHNA and CDR2 is YSLEER. The CDR3 loop spans 18 amino acids. Regarding this clone: Its antigen remains unidentified.

PCR used 60 Vbeta primers and 13 Jbeta primers. The data were produced by immunoSEQ multiplex PCR, yet TCRdb's version contains in-frame clones alone and is incomplete. Across 150,000 to 200,000 clones, the top ten clones capture about 0.74% of the sample. Sample: PBMCs. This chain uses TRBV4-3 with TRBJ2-1; TRBD2 matches at 10 bases. This TCR derives from a boy between 10 and 17 years old in good health and CMV-seronegative. CDR3 DNA: TGCGCCAGCAGCCAAGGAGCTAGCGGGGGCTATTCCTACAATGAGCAGTTCTTC. Residues: CASSQGASGGYSYNEQFF.